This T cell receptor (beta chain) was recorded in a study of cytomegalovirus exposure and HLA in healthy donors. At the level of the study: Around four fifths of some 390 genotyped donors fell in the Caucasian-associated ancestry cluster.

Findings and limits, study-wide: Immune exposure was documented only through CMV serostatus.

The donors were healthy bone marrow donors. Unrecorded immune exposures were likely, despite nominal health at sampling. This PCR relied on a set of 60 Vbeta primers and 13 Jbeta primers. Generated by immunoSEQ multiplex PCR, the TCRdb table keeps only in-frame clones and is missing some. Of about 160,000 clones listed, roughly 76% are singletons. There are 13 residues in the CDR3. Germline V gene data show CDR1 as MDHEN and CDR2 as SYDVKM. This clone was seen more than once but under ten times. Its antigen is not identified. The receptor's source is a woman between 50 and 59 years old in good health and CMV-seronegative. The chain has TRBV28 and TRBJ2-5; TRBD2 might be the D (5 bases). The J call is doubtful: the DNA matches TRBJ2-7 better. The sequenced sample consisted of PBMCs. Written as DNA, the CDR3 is TGTGCCAGCAGTTTGGACGGGATGAGCGAGCAGTACTTC. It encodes CASSLDGMSEQYF.